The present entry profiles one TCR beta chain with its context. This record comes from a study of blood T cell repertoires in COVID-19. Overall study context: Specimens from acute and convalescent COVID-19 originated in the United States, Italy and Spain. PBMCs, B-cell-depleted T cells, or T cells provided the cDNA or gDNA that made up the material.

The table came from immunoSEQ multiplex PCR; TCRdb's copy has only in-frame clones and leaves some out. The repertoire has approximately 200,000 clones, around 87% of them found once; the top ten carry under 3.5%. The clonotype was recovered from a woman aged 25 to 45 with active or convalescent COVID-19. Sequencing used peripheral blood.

In DNA form, the CDR3 reads TGTGCCAGCAGTTTATTACAGGGGGGTGAAAAACTGTTTTTT. Translation: CASSLLQGGEKLFF. The chain combines TRBV27 with TRBJ1-4; 8 positions match TRBD1. CDR1 and CDR2 (germline): MNHEY, SMNVEV (reference sequence). This CDR3 has 14 residues. J gave up 7 bases and V 1 base, and 2 bases lay outside the gene matches.